This is a list of T cell receptor beta chains from one sample in a study of blood T cells in healthy people across ages. TCRdb redid the calling of the 5' RACE reads with MiXCR, one entry per CDR3 protein. This sample has around 1,000,000 distinct CDR3 sequences, with under 40% found just once. The sample was blood. Receptors were obtained from a man aged 18 to 35 in good health. Each CDR3 is given with its conserved first and last residue. The D gene is left open where the match is weak. Some rows have no size entry. The others give once, few or many, or a class for an expanded clone.

DNA,CDR3,V,D,J,size
TGTGCCAGCAGCCAAGCGGAGACTATCCTTACCAAAAACATTCAGTACTTC,CASSQAETILTKNIQYF,TRBV4-2,.,TRBJ2-4,.
TGTGCCAGCAGTTACGCCCAGGCGATCCATGAGCAGTTCTTC,CASSYAQAIHEQFF,TRBV6-5,.,TRBJ2-1,few
TGTGCCAGCAGCGTAGCGTGGGGAGATACGCAGTATTTT,CASSVAWGDTQYF,TRBV9,.,TRBJ2-3,.
TGTGCCAGCATTCGGGACTCCATTAATGGCTACACCTTC,CASIRDSINGYTF,TRBV6-6,.,TRBJ1-2,few
TGTGCCAGCAGCTTAGAGGGACAGGGCGCTGAAGCTTTCTTT,CASSLEGQGAEAFF,TRBV13,TRBD1,TRBJ1-1,.
TGCAGTGCTAGAGGGGGCAGGGGGGGACACACTGAAGCTTTCTTT,CSARGGRGGHTEAFF,TRBV20-1,TRBD1,TRBJ1-1,.
TGTGCCAGCAGCCAAGATTTGAACAGGCACAGAGAGACCCAGTACTTC,CASSQDLNRHRETQYF,TRBV4-2,.,TRBJ2-5,few
TGTGCCAGCAAGTTAGACACAGTGAACACTGAAGCTTTCTTT,CASKLDTVNTEAFF,TRBV2,.,TRBJ1-1,.
TGTGCCGGGACTAGACCAGGGACTGAAGCTTTCTTT,CAGTRPGTEAFF,TRBV30,.,TRBJ1-1,once
TGTGCCAGCAGTCGCCAGGACAAATACAATGAGCAGTTCTTC,CASSRQDKYNEQFF,TRBV6-5,.,TRBJ2-1,.
TGTGCCAGCAGCTCGCCTAGCGGGGGGAAATACAATGAGCAGTTCTTC,CASSSPSGGKYNEQFF,TRBV7-9,TRBD2,TRBJ2-1,few
TGTGCCAGCAGTTTAGAGGGGATAAACACTGAAGCTTTCTTT,CASSLEGINTEAFF,TRBV12-3/TRBV12-4,.,TRBJ1-1,.
TGTGCCAGCAGCGGGCCCAAGGGCACAGATACGCAGTATTTT,CASSGPKGTDTQYF,TRBV7-9,.,TRBJ2-3,.
TGTGCCAGCAAGGAGACAGGGGTTTCCTACGAGCAGTACTTC,CASKETGVSYEQYF,TRBV6-1,TRBD1,TRBJ2-7,.
TGTGCCAGCAGTTTTGGACAGTTTAATGAAAAACTGTTTTTT,CASSFGQFNEKLFF,TRBV28,.,TRBJ1-4,.
TGTGCCATCAGCGGGACAGGGTTAGATACGCAGTATTTT,CAISGTGLDTQYF,TRBV10-3,TRBD1,TRBJ2-3,many
TGTGCCAGCAGCGTATCTAGGAGGAACACCGGGGAGCTGTTTTTT,CASSVSRRNTGELFF,TRBV9,.,TRBJ2-2,.
TGTGCCAGCAGCTTAGGTCCCAGGGATTCCTACGAGCAGTACTTC,CASSLGPRDSYEQYF,TRBV7-9,.,TRBJ2-7,.
TGCAGTGCTAGAAACCCGGGGGTCCCTAATGAAAAACTGTTTTTT,CSARNPGVPNEKLFF,TRBV20-1,.,TRBJ1-4,few
TGTGCCAGCAGCCAAGATGGGCCGAACTCCTACGAGCAGTACTTC,CASSQDGPNSYEQYF,TRBV4-2,.,TRBJ2-7,many
TGTGCCACCAGCAGAGGCGAGGACACTCTCCGGAAAAACATTCAGTACTTC,CATSRGEDTLRKNIQYF,TRBV15,.,TRBJ2-4,.
TGCAGTGCTGTGGACAGGGCTAACTATGGCTACACCTTC,CSAVDRANYGYTF,TRBV20-1,TRBD1,TRBJ1-2,few
TGTGCCAGCAGCCCCGGGACAGGCTTCACAGATACGCAGTATTTT,CASSPGTGFTDTQYF,TRBV7-2,TRBD1,TRBJ2-3,many